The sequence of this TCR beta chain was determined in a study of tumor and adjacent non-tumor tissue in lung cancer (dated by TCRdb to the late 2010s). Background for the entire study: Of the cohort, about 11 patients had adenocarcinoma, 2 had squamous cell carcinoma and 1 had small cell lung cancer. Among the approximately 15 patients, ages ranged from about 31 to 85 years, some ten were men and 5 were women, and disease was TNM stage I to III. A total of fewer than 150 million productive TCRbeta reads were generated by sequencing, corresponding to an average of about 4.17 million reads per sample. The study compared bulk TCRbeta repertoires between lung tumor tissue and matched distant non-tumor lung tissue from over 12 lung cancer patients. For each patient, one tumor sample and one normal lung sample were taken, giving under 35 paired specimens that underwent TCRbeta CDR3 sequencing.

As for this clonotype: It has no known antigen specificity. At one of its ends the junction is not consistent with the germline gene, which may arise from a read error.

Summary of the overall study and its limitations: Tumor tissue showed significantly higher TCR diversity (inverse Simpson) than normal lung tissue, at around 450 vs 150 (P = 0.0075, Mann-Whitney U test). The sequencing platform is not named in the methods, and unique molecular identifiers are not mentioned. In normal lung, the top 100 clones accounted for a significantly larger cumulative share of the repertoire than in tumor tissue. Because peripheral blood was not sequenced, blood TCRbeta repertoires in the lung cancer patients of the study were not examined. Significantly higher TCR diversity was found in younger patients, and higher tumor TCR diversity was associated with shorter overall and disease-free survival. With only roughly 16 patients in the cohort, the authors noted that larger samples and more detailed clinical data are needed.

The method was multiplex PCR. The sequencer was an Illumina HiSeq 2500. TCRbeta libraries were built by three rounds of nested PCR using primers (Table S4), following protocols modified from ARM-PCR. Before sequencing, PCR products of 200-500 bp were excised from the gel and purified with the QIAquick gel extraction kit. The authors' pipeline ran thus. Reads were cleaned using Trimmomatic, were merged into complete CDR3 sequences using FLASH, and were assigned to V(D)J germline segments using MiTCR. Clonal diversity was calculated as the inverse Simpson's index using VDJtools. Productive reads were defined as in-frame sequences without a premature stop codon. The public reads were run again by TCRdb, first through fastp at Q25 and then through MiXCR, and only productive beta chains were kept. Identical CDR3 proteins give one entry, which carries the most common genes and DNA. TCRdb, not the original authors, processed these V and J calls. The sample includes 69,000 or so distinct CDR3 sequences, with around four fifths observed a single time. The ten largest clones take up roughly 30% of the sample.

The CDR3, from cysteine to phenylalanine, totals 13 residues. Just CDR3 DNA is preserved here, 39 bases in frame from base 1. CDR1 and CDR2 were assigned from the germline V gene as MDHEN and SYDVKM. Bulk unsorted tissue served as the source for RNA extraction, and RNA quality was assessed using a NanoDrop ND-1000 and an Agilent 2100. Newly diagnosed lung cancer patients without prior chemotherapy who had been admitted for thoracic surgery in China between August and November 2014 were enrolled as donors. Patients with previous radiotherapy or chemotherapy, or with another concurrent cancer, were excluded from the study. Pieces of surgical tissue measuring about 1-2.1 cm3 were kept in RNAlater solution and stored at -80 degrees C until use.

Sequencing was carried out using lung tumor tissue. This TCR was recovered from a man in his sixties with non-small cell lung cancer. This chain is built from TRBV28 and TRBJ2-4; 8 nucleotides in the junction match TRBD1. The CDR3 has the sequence CVSSKYRGFGWYF. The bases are TGTGTCAGCAGTAAATACAGGGGGTTCGGTTGGTACTTC.